Below are 25 T cell receptor beta chains sequenced from a single sample in a study of T cell responses to AZD1222 COVID-19 vaccine. Some clones are missing from TCRdb's copy, which holds only in-frame ones; the method was immunoSEQ multiplex PCR. The sample shows 95,000 to 150,000 clones, 85% to 95% of them seen only once. The starting material was peripheral blood, obtained on day 0 of AZD1222 vaccination. The receptor source for this set is an adult in good health.

The V call is TRBV6-5, the J call TRBJ2-1; TRBD2 matches at 11 bases. The CDR3 loop spans 15 amino acids. With 6 bases clipped from V and 5 bases from J, the junction kept 6 bases outside the gene matches. Germline CDR1 is MNHEY and CDR2 is SVGAGI. CDR3 in amino acids: CASSRILAGDNEQFF. The CDR3 coding sequence is TGTGCCAGCAGCCGAATACTAGCGGGAGACAATGAGCAGTTCTTC.

The V and J genes are TRBV6-2 or TRBV6-3 and TRBJ1-1; D is unclear. CDR1 and CDR2 from the germline V gene are MNHEY and SVGEGT. The CDR3 has 12 residues. The ends were cut back, 2 bases at V and 7 bases at J, with 8 bases in the middle. In DNA form, the CDR3 reads TGTGCCAGCAGTTACCATCAGTATGAAGCTTTCTTT. Its protein product is CASSYHQYEAFF.

The chain employs TRBV6-5 and TRBJ1-4, with D perhaps matching TRBD1 (6 bases). In germline, CDR1 is MNHEY, CDR2 SVGAGI. There are 15 residues in the CDR3. Trimming pared 5 bases from V and 3 bases from J, leaving 13 bases between. Here the CDR3 reads CASSNGQLANEKLFF. CDR3 DNA: TGTGCCAGCAGTAACGGACAGTTGGCTAATGAAAAACTGTTTTTT.

CDR3 bases: TGTGCCAGCAGCCGCGACAGGGGCAATGAGCAGTTCTTC. Amino acid sequence: CASSRDRGNEQFF. The V and J genes are TRBV5-6 and TRBJ2-1, with 8 positions matching TRBD1. Trimming removed 4 bases from V and 6 bases from J; junction bases left unmatched: 3. CDR3 length equals 13 residues. CDR1 and CDR2 from the germline V gene are SGHDT and YYEEEE.

This chain connects TRBV5-1 to TRBJ1-2; no clear D. In germline, CDR1 is SGHRS, CDR2 YFSETQ. The CDR3 has 14 amino acids. The germline V and J ends were trimmed by 2 bases and 3 bases, with 11 bases remaining between them. CDR3 in amino acids: CASSLTLRDYGYTF. In DNA, the CDR3 is TGCGCCAGCAGCTTAACTCTACGGGACTATGGCTACACCTTC.

This chain links TRBV7-2 with TRBJ2-3; 9 positions match TRBD2. Germline V lookup: CDR1 SGHTA, CDR2 FQGNSA. The CDR3 length is 15 residues. Germline trimming cut 5 bases from V and 4 bases from J; bases unmatched to any gene: 7. This CDR3 reads CASSTPGLAADTQYF. CDR3 DNA sequence: TGTGCCAGCAGCACGCCGGGACTAGCAGCAGATACGCAGTATTTT. Complete variable domain (other parts from reference TRBV7-2 and TRBJ2-3): GAGVSQSPSNKVTEKGKDVELRCDPISGHTALYWYRQSLGQGLEFLIYFQGNSAPDKSGLPSDRFSAERTGGSVSTLTIQRTQQEDSAVYLCASSTPGLAADTQYFGPGTRLTVL.

V gene TRBV7-8 combines with J gene TRBJ1-1; perhaps TRBD1 as D (5 bases). Trimming took 5 bases from V and 0 from J, leaving 10 bases between them. CDR1 and CDR2 from the germline V gene are SGHVS and FQNEAQ. The CDR3 extends over 14 amino acids. The CDR3 region has the DNA TGTGCCAGCAGCCTGGGACCGTTGAACACTGAAGCTTTCTTT. This translates into CASSLGPLNTEAFF.

This chain links TRBV7-3 with TRBJ2-3, with D uncertain. V was shortened by 2 bases and J by 1 base, with 7 bases between the two germline ends. The CDR3 is 14 amino acids. CDR1 is SGHTA, CDR2 FQGTGA, per germline. This CDR3 is CASSLLGGTDTQYF. In DNA, the CDR3 is TGTGCCAGCAGCTTACTTGGGGGCACAGATACGCAGTATTTT.

The rearrangement uses TRBV12-2 and TRBJ2-1; the D call TRBD2 from the table was never checked on the DNA. TRBV12-2 is a documented pseudogene. The CDR3 loop spans 14 amino acids. CDR3 protein: CASRFSGRCDEQFF. As DNA, the CDR3 is TGTGCAAGTCGCTTTAGCGGGAGGTGCGATGAGCAGTTCTTC.

CDR3 residues: CASSPRDHRGGRFF. CDR3 DNA: TGTGCCAGCAGCCCCCGGGACCACCGGGGGGGGAGGTTCTTC. The chain joins TRBV7-2 to TRBJ2-1; 8 bases are shared with TRBD2. Trimming at V came to 5 bases and at J to 15 bases, leaving 15 bases not matched to a gene. Germline V CDR1 and CDR2: SGHTA, FQGNSA. The CDR3 is 14 amino acids.

The V and J genes are TRBV27 and TRBJ1-5; no definite D call. V was shortened by 4 bases and J by 7 bases, with 11 bases between the two germline ends. CDR1 is MNHEY, CDR2 SMNVEV, per germline (reference sequence). This CDR3 is built from 13 residues. The CDR3: CASSSHTGQPQHF. In DNA, the CDR3 is TGTGCCAGCAGTTCGCATACTGGGCAGCCCCAGCATTTT.

This clone was recorded once. The CDR3, as DNA: TGTGCCAGCAGCTCGGTGACTAGCGGCTCAGATACGCAGTATTTT. Translated, it gives CASSSVTSGSDTQYF. V is TRBV11-3 and J is TRBJ2-3, with 9 bases that match TRBD2. In germline, CDR1 is SGHNT, CDR2 YENEEA. After removal of 4 bases from V and 4 bases from J, the junction contained 6 bases not matched to a gene. This CDR3 is built from 15 residues.

This chain connects TRBV6-5 to TRBJ1-2; D uncertain. The CDR3 length is 14 residues. Germline lookup yields CDR1 MNHEY and CDR2 SVGAGI. Trimming took off 0 bases at V and 3 bases at J, with 8 bases between the two ends. CDR3 sequence (DNA): TGTGCCAGCAGTTACTCAGAGGCTTACTATGGCTACACCTTC. Translating gives CASSYSEAYYGYTF.

This rearrangement joins TRBV5-1 to TRBJ2-5; 10 bases are a match to TRBD1. The CDR3 covers 16 residues. Germline trimming cut 0 bases from V and 4 bases from J; bases unmatched to any gene: 6. CDR1 and CDR2 from the germline V gene are SGHRS and YFSETQ. CDR3 loop: CASSLGRTGGVETQYF. The CDR3 nucleotides are TGCGCCAGCAGCTTGGGCAGGACAGGGGGAGTAGAGACCCAGTACTTC.

The count of this clone is one. The V and J genes are TRBV6-1 and TRBJ1-4; D unresolved. CDR3 size: 10 residues. V was pared by 3 bases and J by 8 bases, with 1 base between. The germline CDR1 and CDR2 sequences are MNHNS and SASEGT. This CDR3 reads CASSEEKLFF. The CDR3 DNA reads TGTGCCAGCAGTGAGGAAAAACTGTTTTTT.

Notes on this clone: The same CDR3 is also encoded by other DNA sequences in this sample. The gene calls are TRBV18 and TRBJ2-5, with D unclear. The CDR3 covers 13 residues. Germline-derived CDR1 and CDR2 are KGHSH and LQKENI. Trimming left V 3 bases short and J 0 bases short, with 5 bases between. The CDR3 is CASSPLYQETQYF. The CDR3, as DNA: TGTGCCAGCTCACCGCTGTACCAAGAGACCCAGTACTTC.

V gene TRBV5-4 combines with J gene TRBJ1-1, with a possible D match to TRBD1 (6 bases). The CDR3 has 11 amino acids. The V gene lost 4 bases and the J gene lost 10 bases, with 11 bases spanning the gap. Germline loops: CDR1 SGHNT, CDR2 YYREEE (reference sequence). The CDR3 bases are TGTGCCAGCAGCCTCCCAGGGGTAGCTTTCTTT. Its translation is CASSLPGVAFF. Full variable domain (remainder filled in from reference TRBV5-4 and TRBJ1-1): ETGVTQSPTHLIKTRGQQVTLRCSSQSGHNTVSWYQQALGQGPQFIFQYYREEENGRGNFPPRFSGLQFPNYSSELNVNALELDDSALYLCASSLPGVAFFGQGTRLTVV.

The chain recombines TRBV25-1 with TRBJ2-7; the D gene is possibly TRBD1 (6 bases). This CDR3 is 14 amino acids long. V was pared by 2 bases and J by 2 bases, with 10 bases between. Per the germline V gene, CDR1 is MGHDK and CDR2 is SYGVNS. CDR3 coding DNA: TGTGCCAGCAGTGAAGGGGGCGCTCCCTACGAGCAGTACTTC. This sequence encodes CASSEGGAPYEQYF.

Points on this clone: The germline gene is not matched at one end of the junction; a read error may be the cause. The chain uses TRBV7-7 and TRBJ2-3, with D possibly TRBD2 on 6 matching bases. CDR1 SSHAT and CDR2 FNYEAQ come from the germline V gene (reference sequence). The CDR3 runs to 17 residues. The CDR3 sequence is CASSLAPGGSGTDTQYF. The CDR3 DNA sequence: TGTGCTAGCAGCTTAGCGCCTGGGGGGAGTGGCACAGATACGCAGTATTTT. Variable domain in full (rest from reference TRBV7-7 and TRBJ2-3): GAGVSQSPRYKVTKRGQDVTLRCDPISSHATLYWYQQALGQGPEFLTYFNYEAQPDKSGLPSDRFSAERPEGSISTLTIQRTEQRDSAMYRCASSLAPGGSGTDTQYFGPGTRLTVL.

The chain links TRBV7-9 to TRBJ2-2, with 10 positions matching TRBD2. With 1 base clipped from V and 6 bases from J, the junction kept 8 bases outside the gene matches. This CDR3 region has 17 residues. Germline lookup yields CDR1 SEHNR and CDR2 FQNEAQ (reference sequence). The chain's CDR3 is CASSLGLAGVLSGELFF. The CDR3 DNA reads TGTGCCAGCAGCTTAGGGCTAGCGGGAGTGTTATCCGGGGAGCTGTTTTTT.

The rearrangement links TRBV9 to TRBJ2-2, with TRBD2 identical over 7 bases. The trim removed 0 bases at V and 7 bases at J, leaving 9 bases unmatched. CDR1 is SGDLS and CDR2 is YYNGEE in the germline V gene. This CDR3 comprises 16 residues. The chain's CDR3 is CASSVGSGPDDGELFF. In nucleotides, the CDR3 is TGTGCCAGCAGCGTAGGTAGCGGGCCCGATGACGGGGAGCTGTTTTTT. The full variable domain, completed using reference TRBV9 and TRBJ2-2, is DSGVTQTPKHLITATGQRVTLRCSPRSGDLSVYWYQQSLDQGLQFLIQYYNGEERAKGNILERFSAQQFPDLHSELNLSSLELGDSALYFCASSVGSGPDDGELFFGEGSRLTVL.

The chain is built from TRBV7-2 and TRBJ2-3; D is perhaps TRBD2 (5 bases). The V end lost 2 bases, the J end lost 0 bases, and 9 bases lay between the germline ends. Germline V gives CDR1 SGHTA, CDR2 FQGNSA. The CDR3 runs 15 residues. The chain's CDR3 is CASSLQRPSTDTQYF. CDR3 coding DNA: TGTGCCAGCAGCTTACAGCGGCCTAGCACAGATACGCAGTATTTT.

J is TRBJ2-6 and V is TRBV6-2 or TRBV6-3, with D perhaps matching TRBD1 (5 bases). Germline CDR1 MNHEY, CDR2 SVGEGT. This CDR3 spans 15 amino acids. V lost 5 bases, J lost 3 bases, and 11 bases lay in between. The CDR3 DNA reads as TGTGCCAGCAGTAAAAGGACACTTGGGGCCAACGTCCTGACTTTC. Protein sequence: CASSKRTLGANVLTF.

This chain uses TRBV30 with TRBJ1-1; D gene ambiguous. Germline CDR1 reads GTSNPN; CDR2 reads SVGIG (reference sequence). This CDR3 comprises 11 residues. Trimming took 3 bases from V and 5 from J, leaving 7 bases between them. Here the CDR3 DNA reads TGTGCCTGGAGCCAGGTGACTGAAGCTTTCTTT. Its translation is CAWSQVTEAFF.

The rearrangement joins TRBV6-5 to TRBJ2-7; maybe TRBD2 (8 bases). The CDR3 spans 15 residues. Germline V gene sequence: CDR1 MNHEY, CDR2 SVGAGI. V was pared by 6 bases and J by 1 base, with 16 bases between. CDR3 sequence: CASSRGASGSYEQYF. As DNA, the CDR3 is TGTGCCAGCAGCAGGGGGGCTAGCGGGTCCTACGAGCAGTACTTC.